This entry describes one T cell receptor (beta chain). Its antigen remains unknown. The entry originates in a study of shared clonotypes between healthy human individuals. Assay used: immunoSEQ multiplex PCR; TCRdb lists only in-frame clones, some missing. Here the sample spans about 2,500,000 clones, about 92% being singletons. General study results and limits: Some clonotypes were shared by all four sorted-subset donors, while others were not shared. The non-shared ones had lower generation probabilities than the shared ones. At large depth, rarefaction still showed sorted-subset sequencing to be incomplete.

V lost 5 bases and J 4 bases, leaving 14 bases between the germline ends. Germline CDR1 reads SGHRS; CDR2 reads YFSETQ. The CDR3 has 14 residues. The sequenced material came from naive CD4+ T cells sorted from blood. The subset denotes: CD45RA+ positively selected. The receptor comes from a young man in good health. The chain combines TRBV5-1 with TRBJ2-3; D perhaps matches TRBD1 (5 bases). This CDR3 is CASSIRDRADTQYF. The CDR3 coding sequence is TGCGCCAGCAGTATCAGGGATCGGGCAGATACGCAGTATTTT.